This entry describes one T cell receptor beta chain. Its antigen remains unidentified. The data were taken from a study of T cell responses to AZD1222 COVID-19 vaccine. V lost 1 base and J lost 2, with 15 bases in between. This CDR3 has 18 residues. Germline V CDR1 and CDR2: LNHDA, SQIVND (reference sequence). Assay: immunoSEQ multiplex PCR; the TCRdb copy retains only in-frame clones and omits some. The table has 150,000 or so clones, approximately 89% seen once. Study findings and constraints: Dominant CD4 TCR responses targeted spike regions 160-218 and 743-854. Donors were largely white British and mainly female; clonal diversity was possibly underestimated.

This clonotype was sampled from an adult in good health. The starting material was peripheral blood, obtained on day 0 of MenACWY control vaccination. The V call is TRBV19, the J call TRBJ2-6; unclear D gene. CDR3 DNA: TGTGCCAGTAGTATAGGGAGACATCTGGTACCTGGGGCCAACGTCCTGACTTTC. It translates to CASSIGRHLVPGANVLTF.